One and the same sample provided the 31 T cell receptor beta chains below, sequenced in a study of beta chain features in type 1 diabetes. The isolated RNA, all of it, was reverse transcribed, so expressed TCRB transcripts were what got sequenced. This table comes from immunoSEQ multiplex PCR, and its TCRdb copy is limited to in-frame clones, with some not included. Found here are about 110,000 clones, approximately 39% of them singletons; the top ten hold around 0.07%. The sample taken for sequencing was stem cell memory CD4+ T cells from blood. The receptors were sampled from a woman between 18 and 29 years old in good health.

This clone appeared a single time. This rearrangement joins TRBV5-1 to TRBJ1-2, with 7 bases that match TRBD1. The germline CDR1 and CDR2 sequences are SGHRS and YFSETQ. The CDR3 runs to 16 residues. V shed 3 bases and J 4 bases; nucleotides not matched to a gene: 12. The CDR3 loop reads CASSWGTAGYTYGYTF. The CDR3 DNA reads as TGCGCCAGCAGCTGGGGGACAGCCGGTTATACCTATGGCTACACCTTC.

The sample holds a few counts of this clone. The chain carries TRBV7-9 and TRBJ1-2; a possible D gene is TRBD1 (6 bases). The CDR3 loop spans 16 amino acids. Germline-derived CDR1 and CDR2 are SEHNR and FQNEAQ (reference sequence). V was shortened by 2 bases and J by 4 bases, with 17 bases between the two germline ends. CDR3 region: CASSLMGAAVFYGYTF. CDR3 DNA sequence: TGTGCCAGCAGCTTAATGGGGGCGGCAGTTTTCTATGGCTACACCTTC.

The rearrangement uses TRBV7-9 and TRBJ1-5; a weak D match, TRBD1 (6 bases). V lost 5 bases, J lost 4 bases, and 15 bases lay in between. Germline loops: CDR1 SEHNR, CDR2 FQNEAQ (reference sequence). This CDR3 is built from 15 residues. CDR3 nucleotides: TGTGCCAGCAGCCTCGGACAGATCCCTAATCAGCCCCAGCATTTT. Translation gives CASSLGQIPNQPQHF. Drawing the rest from reference TRBV7-9 and TRBJ1-5, the complete variable domain is DTGVSQNPRHKITKRGQNVTFRCDPISEHNRLYWYRQTLGQGPEFLTYFQNEAQLEKSRLLSDRFSAERPKGSFSTLEIQRTEQGDSAMYLCASSLGQIPNQPQHFGDGTRLSIL.

The CDR3 DNA follows: TGTGCCAGCAGTTTATCGGCGGACAGGGGTTGGTTGGGCGAGCAGTACTTC. It translates to CASSLSADRGWLGEQYF. The chain joins TRBV28 to TRBJ2-7, with 9 bases identical to TRBD1. The CDR3 length is 17 residues. The V gene end was trimmed by 1 base and the J gene end by 6 bases; junction bases not matched to a gene: 13. The germline CDR1 and CDR2 sequences are MDHEN and SYDVKM.

The gene calls are TRBV4-1 and TRBJ2-7; weak D call: TRBD2 (6 bases). Germline V gives CDR1 MGHRA, CDR2 YSYEKL. CDR3 length equals 15 residues. Trimming cost V 0 bases and J 3 bases, with 12 bases left between them. CDR3 amino acids: CASSQDWAGFYEQYF. DNA of the CDR3: TGCGCCAGCAGCCAAGATTGGGCGGGATTCTACGAGCAGTACTTC.

V and J are TRBV6-5 and TRBJ2-7; the match to TRBD2 covers 16 bases. The CDR3 is 15 amino acids. V was pared by 4 bases and J by 6 bases, with 3 bases of the junction left unmatched. Germline CDR1 and CDR2: MNHEY and SVGAGI. The CDR3 region is CASSSGTSGRAEQYF. CDR3 bases: TGTGCCAGCAGTTCTGGGACTAGCGGGAGGGCCGAGCAGTACTTC.

The V gene is TRBV6-6, the J gene TRBJ2-5; TRBD1 matches at 10 bases. Germline V lookup: CDR1 MNHNY, CDR2 SVGAGI (reference sequence). The V segment lost 7 bases and the J segment 4 bases; nucleotides outside the gene matches: 9. The CDR3 spans 15 residues. The CDR3 DNA follows: TGTGCCAGCACCTACGGACAGGGGGAATCAGAGACCCAGTACTTC. This sequence encodes CASTYGQGESETQYF.

This chain's CDR3 is CASSYSGGSTDTQYF. The DNA of the CDR3 is TGTGCCAGCAGTTACTCCGGCGGTAGCACAGATACGCAGTATTTT. The gene calls are TRBV6-5 and TRBJ2-3; D not resolved. V dropped 0 bases and J dropped 0 bases, with 7 bases sitting between them. The CDR3 extends over 15 amino acids. Germline CDR1 and CDR2: MNHEY and SVGAGI.

The CDR3 loop is CASSSGLAGGDYNEQFF. The CDR3, as DNA: TGTGCCAGCAGCTCGGGACTAGCGGGAGGTGACTACAATGAGCAGTTCTTC. The J gene is TRBJ2-1, the V gene TRBV7-9; 15 bases match TRBD2. The V segment lost 4 bases and the J segment 3 bases; nucleotides outside the gene matches: 4. The CDR3 runs to 17 residues. From germline, CDR1 is SEHNR and CDR2 FQNEAQ (reference sequence).

The CDR3 DNA reads as TGCAGCGTTGGGTTTATGCGGTCTAATGAAAAACTGTTTTTT. This codes for CSVGFMRSNEKLFF. J is TRBJ1-4 and V is TRBV29-1; D is uncertain. This CDR3 contains 14 residues. The germline V and J ends were trimmed by 4 bases and 3 bases, with 12 bases remaining between them. Per the germline V gene, CDR1 is SQVTM and CDR2 is ANQGSEA.

This clone was seen a handful of times. The chain links TRBV7-2 to TRBJ2-3, with TRBD2 matching 12 bases. The length of the CDR3 is 16 residues. CDR1 is SGHTA and CDR2 is FQGNSA in the germline V gene. Losses at the gene ends were 4 bases for V and 4 bases for J; bases not matched to a gene: 6. Written as DNA, the CDR3 is TGTGCCAGCAGCTCTCTAGCGGGAGGGATCCCAGATACGCAGTATTTT. Translating it yields CASSSLAGGIPDTQYF.

The chain combines TRBV6-5 with TRBJ2-1; 11 bases map to TRBD2. The V gene end was trimmed by 6 bases and the J gene end by 3 bases; junction bases not matched to a gene: 4. Germline assignment: CDR1 MNHEY and CDR2 SVGAGI. This CDR3 has 15 residues. The CDR3 is CASRLAGGVYNEQFF. DNA of the CDR3: TGTGCCAGCAGGCTAGCGGGAGGAGTCTACAATGAGCAGTTCTTC.

The chain carries TRBV5-1 and TRBJ2-7; D is unresolved. Germline V gene sequence: CDR1 SGHRS, CDR2 YFSETQ. There are 12 residues in the CDR3. Trimming shortened V by 3 bases and J by 7 bases, and 11 bases separated the two germline ends. DNA for the CDR3: TGCGCCAGCAGCTCCAACGGTTGGGAGCAGTACTTC. Translated: CASSSNGWEQYF.

The chain uses TRBV28 and TRBJ2-7; 9 bases agree with TRBD1. J gave up 4 bases and V 7 bases, and 8 bases lay outside the gene matches. The CDR3 runs to 14 residues. CDR1 MDHEN and CDR2 SYDVKM come from the germline V gene. The CDR3 DNA follows: TGTGCCAGCATCTCCACAGGGGGCGGGTACGAGCAGTACTTC. Amino acids: CASISTGGGYEQYF.

V usage is TRBV6-1 and J usage is TRBJ1-3; D uncertain. CDR3 length: 14 residues. V was shortened by 7 bases and J by 0 bases, with 10 bases between the two germline ends. Germline CDR1 is MNHNS and CDR2 is SASEGT. Here the CDR3 DNA reads TGTGCCAGCAAGTTCGGGGACTCTGGAAACACCATATATTTT. This codes for CASKFGDSGNTIYF.

Only a few counts were recorded for this clone. The chain uses TRBV9 and TRBJ2-7, with 9 bases lining up with TRBD1. The germline V gene encodes CDR1 SGDLS and CDR2 YYNGEE. The CDR3 totals 15 residues. J gave up 5 bases and V 0 bases, and 6 bases lay outside the gene matches. The CDR3 spells CASSVGGQGGDEQYF. CDR3 nucleotides: TGTGCCAGCAGCGTAGGGGGACAGGGAGGCGACGAGCAGTACTTC.

In its sample, this clone was seen a few times. The junction shows a germline mismatch at one end, possibly a read error. The chain is built from TRBV7-7 and TRBJ2-5, with TRBD2 identical over 9 bases. The CDR3 has 15 residues. The V gene's germline CDR1 is SSHAT and CDR2 FNYEAQ (reference sequence). The chain's CDR3 is CASSLSGRMGETQYF. CDR3 bases: TGTGCTAGCAGCTTAAGCGGGAGGATGGGAGAGACCCAGTACTTC.

This chain uses TRBV28 with TRBJ2-5, with D unresolved. Deletions cut 5 bases from V and 13 bases from J, with 14 bases between. Germline V gene lookup returns CDR1 MDHEN and CDR2 SYDVKM. This CDR3 comprises 11 residues. CDR3 sequence (DNA): TGTGCCAGCAGTCACTACCGAGAGGTGTACTTC. Encoded protein: CASSHYREVYF.

This clone was seen more than once but under ten times. This chain joins TRBV7-9 and TRBJ2-1, with TRBD2 identical over 9 bases. The germline gives CDR1 SEHNR, CDR2 FQNEAQ (reference sequence). With 1 base clipped from V and 16 bases from J, the junction kept 8 bases outside the gene matches. The CDR3 has 13 residues. The CDR3 loop is CASSLGSREGHFF. DNA of the CDR3: TGTGCCAGCAGCTTAGGATCGCGGGAGGGCCACTTCTTC.

This clone appeared a few times. The chain recombines TRBV19 with TRBJ2-1; D is uncertain. CDR1 is LNHDA and CDR2 is SQIVND in the germline V gene (reference sequence). The CDR3 totals 16 residues. V was trimmed by 2 bases and J by 2 bases, leaving 13 bases between them. The CDR3 sequence: CASSIFSQATYNEQFF. The CDR3, as DNA: TGTGCCAGTAGTATATTCTCCCAGGCCACCTACAATGAGCAGTTCTTC.

This clone has a handful of counts. The chain has TRBV28 and TRBJ1-1; D is perhaps TRBD1 (5 bases). Germline loops: CDR1 MDHEN, CDR2 SYDVKM. V was shortened by 3 bases and J by 12 bases, with 17 bases between the two germline ends. The CDR3 runs 13 residues. CDR3 sequence: CASSFPIDSSTFF. DNA for the CDR3: TGTGCCAGCAGTTTCCCCATCGACAGTTCTACTTTCTTT.

The chain uses TRBV5-4 and TRBJ2-2; 8 positions match TRBD1. Germline V gene lookup returns CDR1 SGHNT and CDR2 YYREEE (reference sequence). The CDR3 totals 17 residues. J lost 4 bases, V lost 0 bases, and 8 bases had no gene match. CDR3 loop: CASSLVRQGAFTGELFF. The CDR3 bases are TGTGCCAGCAGCTTGGTCCGGCAGGGGGCCTTCACCGGGGAGCTGTTTTTT. Variable domain in full (rest from reference TRBV5-4 and TRBJ2-2): ETGVTQSPTHLIKTRGQQVTLRCSSQSGHNTVSWYQQALGQGPQFIFQYYREEENGRGNFPPRFSGLQFPNYSSELNVNALELDDSALYLCASSLVRQGAFTGELFFGEGSRLTVL.

This clone has more than one count but fewer than ten. The V call is TRBV13, the J call TRBJ2-5; maybe TRBD2 (5 bases). This CDR3 has 18 amino acids. The germline V gene has CDR1 PRHDT and CDR2 FYEKMQ (reference sequence). V was pared by 2 bases and J by 2 bases, with 21 bases between. CDR3 nucleotides: TGTGCCAGCAGCTTACGAGTGGACTCGTTGGGGTATCAAGAGACCCAGTACTTC. Translating gives CASSLRVDSLGYQETQYF.

This clone was seen only a few times. This chain joins TRBV7-2 and TRBJ2-1; the D is unclear. This CDR3 contains 13 residues. From germline, CDR1 is SGHTA and CDR2 FQGNSA. The ends were cut back, 2 bases at V and 3 bases at J, with 5 bases in the middle. The CDR3 DNA is TGTGCCAGCAGCTTAAACATCTACAATGAGCAGTTCTTC. It codes for CASSLNIYNEQFF.

This clone was found a few times. J is TRBJ2-1 and V is TRBV5-4; tentative D call: TRBD1 (6 bases). The CDR3 length is 15 residues. The germline V gene encodes CDR1 SGHNT and CDR2 YYREEE (reference sequence). V shed 2 bases and J shed 7 bases, with 16 bases lying between them. The CDR3 bases are TGTGCCAGCAGCTTATTAGGGGGAAGTTGGAATGAGCAGTTCTTC. This encodes CASSLLGGSWNEQFF.

This clone was seen a handful of times. CDR3 coding DNA: TGCGCCAGCAGCATGGCAAACTACGAGCAGTACTTC. Amino acids: CASSMANYEQYF. The chain carries TRBV5-1 and TRBJ2-7; D unclear. The V gene's germline CDR1 is SGHRS and CDR2 YFSETQ. Trimming left V 4 bases short and J 3 bases short, with 8 bases between. The CDR3 has 12 residues.

This clone has only a few counts. The chain combines TRBV7-9 with TRBJ1-1; 7 positions match TRBD1. The CDR3 runs 15 residues. CDR1 is SEHNR and CDR2 is FQNEAQ in the germline V gene (reference sequence). V was pared by 5 bases and J by 1 base, with 7 bases of the junction left unmatched. CDR3 residues: CASSLTRDRNTEAFF. The CDR3 nucleotides read TGTGCCAGCAGCCTGACCAGGGACAGGAACACTGAAGCTTTCTTT.

The rearrangement links TRBV27 to TRBJ2-7; TRBD2 aligns across 7 bases. From germline, CDR1 is MNHEY and CDR2 SMNVEV (reference sequence). V was pared by 2 bases and J by 4 bases, with 14 bases of the junction left unmatched. This CDR3 has 17 residues. The CDR3 loop is CASSLVGVPSGAYEQYF. CDR3 in DNA: TGTGCCAGCAGTTTAGTTGGTGTGCCTAGCGGTGCATACGAGCAGTACTTC.

This clone has just a few counts. The CDR3 protein is CASSGPNGQFGYTF. CDR3 nucleotide sequence: TGCGCCAGCAGTGGCCCGAACGGACAGTTTGGCTACACCTTC. The J gene is TRBJ1-2, the V gene TRBV10-2; D might be TRBD1 (6 bases). Trimming stripped 4 bases from V and 7 bases from J, with 16 bases between. The CDR3 loop spans 14 amino acids. CDR1 WSHSY and CDR2 SAAADI come from the germline V gene.

The chain uses TRBV19 and TRBJ2-7; D is perhaps TRBD2 (5 bases). The CDR3 has 13 residues. CDR1 and CDR2 from the germline V gene are LNHDA and SQIVND (reference sequence). The V end was cut by 5 bases, the J end by 3 bases, with 11 bases between. The CDR3 sequence is CASSYPSSYEQYF. DNA of the CDR3: TGTGCCAGTAGTTATCCTAGCAGCTACGAGCAGTACTTC.

This chain links TRBV19 with TRBJ2-7; a possible D gene is TRBD1 (5 bases). Trimming took off 5 bases at V and 3 bases at J, with 11 bases between the two ends. The CDR3 extends over 13 amino acids. Germline CDR1 LNHDA, CDR2 SQIVND (reference sequence). In nucleotides, the CDR3 is TGTGCCAGTAGTTCCTCAGGACACTACGAGCAGTACTTC. Amino acids: CASSSSGHYEQYF. Complete variable domain (other parts from reference TRBV19 and TRBJ2-7): DGGITQSPKYLFRKEGQNVTLSCEQNLNHDAMYWYRQDPGQGLRLIYYSQIVNDFQKGDIAEGYSVSREKKESFPLTVTSAQKNPTAFYLCASSSSGHYEQYFGPGTRLTVT.